This T cell receptor beta chain was profiled in a study of OX40 agonist ivuxolimab in advanced cancers. Study-level information: Each patient was given ivuxolimab into a vein every 2 weeks, at 0.01 to 10 mg/kg. Checkpoint inhibitors had been given previously to approximately 41% of patients.

Between the trimmed V and J ends, which lost 5 bases and 1 base, there was a span of 5 bases. Germline assignment: CDR1 SGHNT and CDR2 YENEEA. The CDR3 runs to 12 residues. There are a few counts of this clone. Its antigen is as yet unknown. Produced via immunoSEQ multiplex PCR; TCRdb's table is partial and in-frame only. This sample yields about 46,000 clones, of which roughly 91% are seen a single time; 4.9% belongs to the top ten. General study results and limits: Circulating CD4+ and CD8+ T cells showed clonal expansion by week 6 at 0.1 to 3.0 mg/kg.

The chain links TRBV11-3 to TRBJ2-5; D ambiguous. The clonotype was recovered from an adult with an advanced solid tumor such as melanoma, head and neck, liver or kidney cancer. Source: CD4+ or CD8+ T cells sorted from blood, taken in a trial of the OX40 agonist ivuxolimab. The CDR3 is CASSPVQETQYF. The CDR3 DNA reads TGTGCCAGCAGCCCAGTCCAAGAGACCCAGTACTTC.